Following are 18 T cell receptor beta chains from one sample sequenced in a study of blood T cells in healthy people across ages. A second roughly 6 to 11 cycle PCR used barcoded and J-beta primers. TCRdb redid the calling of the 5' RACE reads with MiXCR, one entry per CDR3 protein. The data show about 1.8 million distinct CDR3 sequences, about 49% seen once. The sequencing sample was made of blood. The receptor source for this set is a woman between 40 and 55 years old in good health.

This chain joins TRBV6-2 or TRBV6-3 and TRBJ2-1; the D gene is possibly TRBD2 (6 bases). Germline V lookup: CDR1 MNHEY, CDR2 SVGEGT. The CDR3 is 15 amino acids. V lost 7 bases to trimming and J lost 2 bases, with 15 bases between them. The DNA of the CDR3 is TGTGCCAGCATCCCCCGACTAGAGACCTACAATGAGCAGTTCTTC. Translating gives CASIPRLETYNEQFF.

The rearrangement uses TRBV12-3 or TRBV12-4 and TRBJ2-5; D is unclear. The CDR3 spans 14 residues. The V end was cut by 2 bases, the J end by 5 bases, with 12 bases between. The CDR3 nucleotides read TGTGCCAGCAGTTTAACTGCGATAAGGGAGACCCAGTACTTC. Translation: CASSLTAIRETQYF.

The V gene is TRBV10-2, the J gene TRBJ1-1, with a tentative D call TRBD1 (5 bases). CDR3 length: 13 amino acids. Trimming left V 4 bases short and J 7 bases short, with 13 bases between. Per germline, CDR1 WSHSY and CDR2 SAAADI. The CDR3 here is CASSALGTGEAFF. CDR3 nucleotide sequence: TGCGCCAGCAGTGCTCTGGGGACGGGTGAAGCTTTCTTT.

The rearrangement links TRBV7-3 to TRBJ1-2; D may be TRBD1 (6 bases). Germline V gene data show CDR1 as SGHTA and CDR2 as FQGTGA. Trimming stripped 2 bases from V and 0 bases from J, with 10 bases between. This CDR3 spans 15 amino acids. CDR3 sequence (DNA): TGTGCCAGCAGCTTACACAGGGTAGCTAACTATGGCTACACCTTC. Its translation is CASSLHRVANYGYTF.

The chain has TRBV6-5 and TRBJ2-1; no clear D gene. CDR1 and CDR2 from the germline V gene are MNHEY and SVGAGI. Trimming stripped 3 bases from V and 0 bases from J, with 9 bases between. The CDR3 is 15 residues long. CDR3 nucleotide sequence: TGTGCCAGCAGTTATACGCCGCCCTCCTACAATGAGCAGTTCTTC. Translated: CASSYTPPSYNEQFF.

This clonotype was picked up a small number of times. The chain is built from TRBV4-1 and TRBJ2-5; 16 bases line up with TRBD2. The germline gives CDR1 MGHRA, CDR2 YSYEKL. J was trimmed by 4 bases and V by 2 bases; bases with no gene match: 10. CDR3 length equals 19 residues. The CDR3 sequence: CASSQMGTSGGAKGETQYF. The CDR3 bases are TGCGCCAGCAGCCAAATGGGGACTAGCGGGGGGGCCAAGGGAGAGACCCAGTACTTC.

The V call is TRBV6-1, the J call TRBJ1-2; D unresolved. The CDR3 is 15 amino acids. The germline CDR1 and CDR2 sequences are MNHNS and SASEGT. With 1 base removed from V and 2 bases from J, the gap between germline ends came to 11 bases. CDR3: CASSEGRATNYGYTF. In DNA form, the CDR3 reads TGTGCCAGCAGTGAAGGTAGGGCCACCAACTATGGCTACACCTTC.

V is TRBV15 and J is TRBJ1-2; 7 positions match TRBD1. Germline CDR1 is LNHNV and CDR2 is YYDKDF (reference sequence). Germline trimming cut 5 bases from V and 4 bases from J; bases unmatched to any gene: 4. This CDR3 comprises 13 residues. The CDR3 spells CATSGDSRYGYTF. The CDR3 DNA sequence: TGTGCCACCAGCGGGGACAGTCGCTATGGCTACACCTTC.

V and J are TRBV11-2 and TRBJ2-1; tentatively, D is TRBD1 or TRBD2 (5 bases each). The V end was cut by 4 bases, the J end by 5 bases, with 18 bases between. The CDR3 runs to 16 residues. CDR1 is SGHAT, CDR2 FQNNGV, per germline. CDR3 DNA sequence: TGTGCCAGCAGCTCCAAGGGACGGATAACTGACAATGAGCAGTTCTTC. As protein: CASSSKGRITDNEQFF.

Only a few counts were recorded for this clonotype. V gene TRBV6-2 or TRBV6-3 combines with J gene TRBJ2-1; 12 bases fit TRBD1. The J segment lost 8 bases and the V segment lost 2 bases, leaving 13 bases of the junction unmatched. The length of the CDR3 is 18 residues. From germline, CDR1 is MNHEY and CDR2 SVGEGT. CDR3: CASSYPLRDRGLRYEQFF. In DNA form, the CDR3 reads TGTGCCAGCAGTTACCCTCTCCGGGACAGGGGGCTTAGATATGAGCAGTTCTTC.

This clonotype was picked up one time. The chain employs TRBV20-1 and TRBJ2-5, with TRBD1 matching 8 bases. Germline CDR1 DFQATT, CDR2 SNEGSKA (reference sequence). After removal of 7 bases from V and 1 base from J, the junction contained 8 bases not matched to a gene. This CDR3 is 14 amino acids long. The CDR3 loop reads CSVPDRVGQETQYF. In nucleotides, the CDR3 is TGCAGTGTCCCGGACAGGGTGGGCCAAGAGACCCAGTACTTC.

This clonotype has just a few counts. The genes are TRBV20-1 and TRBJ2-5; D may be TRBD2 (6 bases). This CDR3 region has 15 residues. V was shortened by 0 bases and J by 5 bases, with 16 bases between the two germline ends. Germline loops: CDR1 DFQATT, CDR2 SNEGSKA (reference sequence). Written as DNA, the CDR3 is TGCAGTGCTAGAGATACTAGCACCCTCGGGGAGACCCAGTACTTC. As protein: CSARDTSTLGETQYF.

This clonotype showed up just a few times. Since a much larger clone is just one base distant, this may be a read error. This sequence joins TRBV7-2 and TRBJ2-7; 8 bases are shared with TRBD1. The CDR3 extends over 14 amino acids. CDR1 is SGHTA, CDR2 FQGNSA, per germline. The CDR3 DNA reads TGTGCCAGCAGCGTAGCAGGGGGCCTCTACGAGCAGTACTTC. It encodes CASSVAGGLYEQYF.

The CDR3 spells CASSQESGTSGYTDTQYF. CDR3 in DNA: TGTGCCAGCAGCCAAGAATCCGGGACTAGCGGATACACAGATACGCAGTATTTT. The gene calls are TRBV4-2 and TRBJ2-3, with 11 bases identical to TRBD2. Germline V CDR1 and CDR2: LGHNA, YNFKEQ. The CDR3 extends over 18 amino acids. Unmatched junction bases numbered 7, after V lost 0 bases and J lost 2 bases.

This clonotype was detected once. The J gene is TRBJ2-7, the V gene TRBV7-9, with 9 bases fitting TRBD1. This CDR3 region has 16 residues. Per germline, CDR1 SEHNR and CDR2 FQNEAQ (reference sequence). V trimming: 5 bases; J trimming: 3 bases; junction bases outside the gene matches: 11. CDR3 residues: CASSPRVGQGHYEQYF. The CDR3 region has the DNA TGTGCCAGCAGCCCCCGGGTTGGACAGGGGCACTACGAGCAGTACTTC. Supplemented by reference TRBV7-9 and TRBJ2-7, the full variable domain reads DTGVSQNPRHKITKRGQNVTFRCDPISEHNRLYWYRQTLGQGPEFLTYFQNEAQLEKSRLLSDRFSAERPKGSFSTLEIQRTEQGDSAMYLCASSPRVGQGHYEQYFGPGTRLTVT.

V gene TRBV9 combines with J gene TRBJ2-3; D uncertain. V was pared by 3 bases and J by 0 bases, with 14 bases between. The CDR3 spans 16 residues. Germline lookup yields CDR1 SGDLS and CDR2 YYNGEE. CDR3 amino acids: CASSASDAPSTDTQYF. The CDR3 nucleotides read TGTGCCAGCAGCGCCTCCGACGCCCCTAGCACAGATACGCAGTATTTT.

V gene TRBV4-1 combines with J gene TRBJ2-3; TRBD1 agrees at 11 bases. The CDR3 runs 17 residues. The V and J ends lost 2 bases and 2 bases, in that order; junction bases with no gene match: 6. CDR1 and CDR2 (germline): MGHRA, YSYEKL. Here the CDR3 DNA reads TGCGCCAGCAGCCAAATTGGGACAGGGGGACCCACAGATACGCAGTATTTT. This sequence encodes CASSQIGTGGPTDTQYF.

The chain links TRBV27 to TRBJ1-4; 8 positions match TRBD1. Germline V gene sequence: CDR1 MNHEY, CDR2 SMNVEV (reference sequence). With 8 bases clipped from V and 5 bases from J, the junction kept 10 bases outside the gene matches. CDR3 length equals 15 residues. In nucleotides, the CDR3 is TGTGCCAGCGGATCCCTGGACAGGGAAAATGAAAAACTGTTTTTT. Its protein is CASGSLDRENEKLFF. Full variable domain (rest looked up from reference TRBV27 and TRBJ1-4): EAQVTQNPRYLITVTGKKLTVTCSQNMNHEYMSWYRQDPGLGLRQIYYSMNVEVTDKGDVPEGYKVSRKEKRNFPLILESPSPNQTSLYFCASGSLDRENEKLFFGSGTQLSVL.